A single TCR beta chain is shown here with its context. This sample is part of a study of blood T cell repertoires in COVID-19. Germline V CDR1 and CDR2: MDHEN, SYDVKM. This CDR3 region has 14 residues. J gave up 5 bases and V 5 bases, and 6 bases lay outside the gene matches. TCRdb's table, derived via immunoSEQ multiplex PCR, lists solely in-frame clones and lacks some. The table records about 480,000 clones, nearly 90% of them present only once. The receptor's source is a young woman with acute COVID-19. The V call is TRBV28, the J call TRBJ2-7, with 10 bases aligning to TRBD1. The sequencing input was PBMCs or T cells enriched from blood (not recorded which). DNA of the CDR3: TGTGCCAGCAGTGACGGGACAGGGGACGACGAGCAGTACTTC. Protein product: CASSDGTGDDEQYF.